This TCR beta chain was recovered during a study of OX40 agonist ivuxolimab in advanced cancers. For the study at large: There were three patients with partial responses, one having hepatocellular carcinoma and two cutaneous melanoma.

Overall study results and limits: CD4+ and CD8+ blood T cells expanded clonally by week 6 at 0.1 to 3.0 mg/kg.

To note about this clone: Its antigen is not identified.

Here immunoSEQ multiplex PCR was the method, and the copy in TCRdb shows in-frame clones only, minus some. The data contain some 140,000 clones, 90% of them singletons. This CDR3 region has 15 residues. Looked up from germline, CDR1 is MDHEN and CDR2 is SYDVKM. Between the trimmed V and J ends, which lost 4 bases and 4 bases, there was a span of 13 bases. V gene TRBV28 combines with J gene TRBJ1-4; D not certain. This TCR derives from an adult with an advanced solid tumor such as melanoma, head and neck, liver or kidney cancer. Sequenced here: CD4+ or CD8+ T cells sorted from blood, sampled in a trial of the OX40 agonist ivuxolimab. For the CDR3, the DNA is TGTGCCAGCAGTTGGGAAACGAGTGATAATGAAAAACTGTTTTTT. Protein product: CASSWETSDNEKLFF.